Each of the 25 T cell receptor beta chains below was sequenced from the same sample in a study of blood T cell repertoires in COVID-19. Sequenced by immunoSEQ multiplex PCR; TCRdb stores in-frame clones only, minus some. The sample shows about 190,000 clones, under 80% of them seen only once. Sequenced input: peripheral blood. The receptors stem from a man in his fifties who had recovered from COVID-19.

The CDR3 protein is CTSSQDIASGSHEQYF. The CDR3 DNA reads as TGCACCAGCAGCCAAGATATAGCTAGCGGGAGCCACGAGCAGTACTTC. The V gene is TRBV1, the J gene TRBJ2-7; TRBD2 is the table's D call, not checked against the DNA. TRBV1 is assigned pseudogene status. There are 16 residues in the CDR3.

The rearrangement joins TRBV28 to TRBJ2-7; D is perhaps TRBD2 (6 bases). The V gene lost 3 bases and the J gene lost 3 bases, with 15 bases spanning the gap. This CDR3 contains 15 residues. Germline V CDR1 and CDR2: MDHEN, SYDVKM. CDR3 nucleotide sequence: TGTGCCAGCAGTTTGGGTCCGACTAGGAACTACGAGCAGTACTTC. This gives the protein CASSLGPTRNYEQYF.

The chain's CDR3 is CASSLAGELPNEQFF. For the CDR3, the DNA is TGTGCCAGCAGCCTAGCGGGAGAGCTTCCTAATGAGCAGTTCTTC. The chain couples TRBV27 to TRBJ2-1; TRBD2 matches at 10 bases. Looked up from germline, CDR1 is MNHEY and CDR2 is SMNVEV (reference sequence). The CDR3 contains 15 residues. The V segment lost 6 bases and the J segment 7 bases; nucleotides outside the gene matches: 9.

The chain employs TRBV13 and TRBJ2-1; D is possibly TRBD2 (5 bases). Germline V gene sequence: CDR1 PRHDT, CDR2 FYEKMQ (reference sequence). This CDR3 contains 15 residues. Trimming removed 0 bases from V and 0 bases from J, with 6 bases in between. This CDR3 reads CASSLGTNSYNEQFF. The CDR3 DNA is TGTGCCAGCAGCTTAGGGACTAACTCCTACAATGAGCAGTTCTTC.

The chain couples TRBV19 to TRBJ2-3; 10 bases line up with TRBD2. Germline V gives CDR1 LNHDA, CDR2 SQIVND (reference sequence). Trimming removed 6 bases from V and 4 bases from J; junction bases left unmatched: 4. The CDR3 has 14 amino acids. CDR3 DNA: TGTGCCAGTAGCGGGACTAGCGCGGCAGATACGCAGTATTTT. It codes for CASSGTSAADTQYF.

This chain links TRBV19 with TRBJ2-2; 7 nucleotides align to TRBD2. The germline V gene has CDR1 LNHDA and CDR2 SQIVND (reference sequence). The CDR3 contains 15 residues. The ends lost 7 bases at V and 1 base at J; junction bases unmatched: 6. Here the CDR3 DNA reads TGTGCCAGTACCCTCACTAGCGAGAACACCGGGGAGCTGTTTTTT. Translated: CASTLTSENTGELFF.

The chain joins TRBV2 to TRBJ2-4; weak D call: TRBD1 (6 bases). This CDR3 has 15 residues. Between the trimmed V and J ends, which lost 6 bases and 8 bases, there was a span of 20 bases. The germline V gene encodes CDR1 SNHLY and CDR2 FYNNEI. DNA of the CDR3: TGTGCCAGCAGCCAAAGGATGACAGGAGTGGACATTCAGTACTTC. As protein: CASSQRMTGVDIQYF.

This clone showed up just a few times. The rearrangement joins TRBV9 to TRBJ1-5; TRBD1 matches at 7 bases. The CDR3 is made up of 15 amino acids. The trim removed 0 bases at V and 7 bases at J, leaving 7 bases unmatched. From germline, CDR1 is SGDLS and CDR2 YYNGEE. The CDR3 region is CASSVVGDRAQPQHF. The CDR3 DNA reads as TGTGCCAGCAGCGTAGTAGGGGACAGAGCGCAGCCCCAGCATTTT.

V usage is TRBV9 and J usage is TRBJ2-1; 7 nucleotides align to TRBD2. The J segment lost 1 base and the V segment lost 3 bases, leaving 4 bases of the junction unmatched. Germline loops: CDR1 SGDLS, CDR2 YYNGEE. The CDR3 extends over 15 amino acids. The DNA for the CDR3 is TGTGCCAGCAGCGAATCTAGCGGTTCCTACAATGAGCAGTTCTTC. This codes for CASSESSGSYNEQFF.

This clone has just one count. The V call is TRBV4-1, the J call TRBJ2-3; possible D gene TRBD1, 5 bases. Trimming stripped 5 bases from V and 3 bases from J, with 12 bases between. In germline, CDR1 is MGHRA, CDR2 YSYEKL. The CDR3 has 14 amino acids. CDR3 sequence reads: CASSLRGPTDTQYF. CDR3 DNA sequence: TGCGCCAGCAGCTTAAGGGGTCCTACAGATACGCAGTATTTT.

The genes are TRBV23-1 and TRBJ2-5; D may be TRBD1 (6 bases). TRBV23-1 is treated as an ORF (open reading frame) with a function not yet certain. V dropped 6 bases and J dropped 5 bases, with 22 bases sitting between them. The CDR3 length is 16 residues. The CDR3 loop reads CASREQGTILGETQYF. The CDR3, as DNA: TGCGCCAGCAGAGAACAAGGGACAATCCTTGGGGAGACCCAGTACTTC.

J is TRBJ1-5 and V is TRBV29-1, with 9 positions matching TRBD1. The CDR3 sequence is 13 residues long. Germline lookup yields CDR1 SQVTM and CDR2 ANQGSEA. The V and J ends lost 6 bases and 2 bases, in that order; junction bases with no gene match: 2. CDR3 in DNA: TGCAGCGTGGGACAGGGTGGCAATCAGCCCCAGCATTTT. As protein: CSVGQGGNQPQHF. The full variable domain, in which reference TRBV29-1 and TRBJ1-5 provide the parts outside the CDR3, is SAVISQKPSRDICQRGTSLTIQCQVDSQVTMMFWYRQQPGQSLTLIATANQGSEATYESGFVIDKFPISRPNLTFSTLTVSNMSPEDSSIYLCSVGQGGNQPQHFGDGTRLSIL.

The rearrangement joins TRBV19 to TRBJ1-1, with 9 bases matching TRBD1. Germline trimming cut 5 bases from V and 4 bases from J; bases unmatched to any gene: 8. In germline, CDR1 is LNHDA, CDR2 SQIVND (reference sequence). CDR3 length: 15 residues. Written as DNA, the CDR3 is TGTGCCAGTAGTGGCGGGACAGGGAGGACCACTGAAGCTTTCTTT. Encoded protein: CASSGGTGRTTEAFF.

The CDR3 DNA sequence: TGTGCCATCGGTGGGGACACCTACGAGCAGTACTTC. This gives the protein CAIGGDTYEQYF. The chain couples TRBV10-3 to TRBJ2-7; D perhaps matches TRBD1 (6 bases). The CDR3 is 12 residues long. The germline V and J ends were trimmed by 8 bases and 2 bases, with 10 bases remaining between them. Per germline, CDR1 ENHRY and CDR2 SYGVKD.

V and J are TRBV5-5 and TRBJ2-7, with 8 bases lining up with TRBD1. Trimming removed 2 bases from V and 0 bases from J; junction bases left unmatched: 10. The CDR3 runs 17 residues. Germline loops: CDR1 SGHKS, CDR2 YYEKEE (reference sequence). The CDR3 spells CASSFAGTGDFSYEQYF. Here the CDR3 DNA reads TGTGCCAGCAGCTTCGCCGGGACAGGTGACTTCTCCTACGAGCAGTACTTC.

A few counts support this clone. The chain couples TRBV3-1 (or the pseudogene TRBV3-2) to TRBJ2-1, with D maybe TRBD1 (5 bases). This CDR3 is 14 amino acids long. Deletions cut 1 base from V and 10 bases from J, with 14 bases between. Germline V gene lookup returns CDR1 LGHDT and CDR2 YNNKEL (reference sequence). The CDR3 region has the DNA TGTGCCAGCAGCCAAGGGACAACAGGTGGGGAGCAGTTCTTC. It translates to CASSQGTTGGEQFF.

The chain employs TRBV19 and TRBJ2-4; 11 bases align to TRBD2. The J segment lost 1 base and the V segment lost 6 bases, leaving 17 bases of the junction unmatched. This CDR3 spans 20 amino acids. The V gene's germline CDR1 is LNHDA and CDR2 SQIVND (reference sequence). In nucleotides, the CDR3 is TGTGCCAGTAGAAACACCCTCGGGACTAGCGGAATGACGGCCAAAAACATTCAGTACTTC. Translation: CASRNTLGTSGMTAKNIQYF.

CDR3 nucleotide sequence: TGTGCCAGCCTTTGGGGGGGGACATACACTGAAGCTTTCTTT. It is translated as CASLWGGTYTEAFF. The chain has TRBV7-2 and TRBJ1-1, with D perhaps matching TRBD1 (6 bases). The V end was cut by 8 bases, the J end by 3 bases, with 16 bases between. The CDR3 consists of 14 residues. In germline, CDR1 is SGHTA, CDR2 FQGNSA. The full variable domain, its missing parts supplied by reference TRBV7-2 and TRBJ1-1, is GAGVSQSPSNKVTEKGKDVELRCDPISGHTALYWYRQSLGQGLEFLIYFQGNSAPDKSGLPSDRFSAERTGGSVSTLTIQRTQQEDSAVYLCASLWGGTYTEAFFGQGTRLTVV.

J is TRBJ2-7 and V is TRBV7-9; 8 bases fit TRBD1. With 2 bases clipped from V and 6 bases from J, the junction kept 6 bases outside the gene matches. The CDR3 consists of 14 residues. Per the germline V gene, CDR1 is SEHNR and CDR2 is FQNEAQ (reference sequence). The CDR3 region is CASSLTTGALEQYF. CDR3 DNA: TGTGCCAGCAGCTTAACGACAGGGGCCCTCGAGCAGTACTTC.

The V and J genes are TRBV4-2 and TRBJ1-4; D uncertain. Looked up from germline, CDR1 is LGHNA and CDR2 is YNFKEQ. The CDR3 is 15 amino acids. The V and J ends lost 4 bases and 7 bases respectively, with 16 bases between them. CDR3 nucleotides: TGTGCCAGCAGCCCTCCTGTAGCGTCCGCTGAAAAACTGTTTTTT. Its translation: CASSPPVASAEKLFF.

The chain uses TRBV6-6 and TRBJ2-7; D is possibly TRBD1 (5 bases). The CDR3 loop spans 16 amino acids. The V end was cut by 1 base, the J end by 3 bases, with 16 bases between. Germline values: CDR1 MNHNY, CDR2 SVGAGI (reference sequence). The chain's CDR3 is CASSYFRVDWIYEQYF. CDR3 nucleotide sequence: TGTGCCAGCAGTTACTTCAGGGTAGATTGGATCTACGAGCAGTACTTC.

J is TRBJ2-3 and V is TRBV4-2; 11 bases map to TRBD2. Trimming took 4 bases from V and 2 from J; bases not matched to a gene: 5. CDR3 length equals 16 residues. Germline CDR1 is LGHNA and CDR2 is YNFKEQ. The CDR3: CASSRTLAGVTDTQYF. The DNA for the CDR3 is TGTGCCAGCAGCCGGACACTAGCGGGAGTCACAGATACGCAGTATTTT.

V is TRBV7-2 and J is TRBJ2-1, with D perhaps TRBD2 (6 bases). V was trimmed by 2 bases and J by 10 bases, leaving 12 bases between them. CDR1 SGHTA and CDR2 FQGNSA come from the germline V gene. The CDR3 loop spans 13 amino acids. The CDR3 spells CASSLNPGEEQFF. The CDR3 DNA sequence: TGTGCCAGCAGCTTAAATCCGGGGGAGGAGCAGTTCTTC.

The chain joins TRBV5-6 to TRBJ2-5; 7 bases line up with TRBD1. After removal of 7 bases from V and 4 bases from J, the junction contained 7 bases not matched to a gene. This CDR3 contains 13 residues. The germline CDR1 and CDR2 sequences are SGHDT and YYEEEE. This CDR3 is CASGIQGLETQYF. The CDR3 DNA follows: TGTGCCAGCGGAATACAGGGGTTAGAGACCCAGTACTTC.

The chain employs TRBV12-3 or TRBV12-4 and TRBJ2-5; maybe TRBD1 (5 bases). The V end was cut by 7 bases, the J end by 2 bases, with 11 bases between. There are 13 residues in the CDR3. CDR3 sequence: CASTLGQQETQYF. The DNA of the CDR3 is TGTGCCAGCACCCTGGGGCAGCAAGAGACCCAGTACTTC.